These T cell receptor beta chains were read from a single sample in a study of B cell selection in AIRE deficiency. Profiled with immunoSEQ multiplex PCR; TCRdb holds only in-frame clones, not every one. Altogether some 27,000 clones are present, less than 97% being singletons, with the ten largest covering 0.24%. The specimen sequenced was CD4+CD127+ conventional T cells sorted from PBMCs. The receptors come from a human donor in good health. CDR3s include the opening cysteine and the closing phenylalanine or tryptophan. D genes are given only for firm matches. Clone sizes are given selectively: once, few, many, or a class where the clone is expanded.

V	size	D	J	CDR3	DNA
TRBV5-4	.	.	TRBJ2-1	CASSLEQYNEQFF	TGTGCCAGCAGCTTGGAACAGTACAATGAGCAGTTCTTC
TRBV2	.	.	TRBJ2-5	CASTINPETQYF	TGTGCCAGCACGATCAACCCAGAGACCCAGTACTTC
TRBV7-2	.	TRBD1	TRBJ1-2	CASSRRTGGLNGYTF	TGTGCCAGCAGCAGAAGGACAGGCGGATTGAATGGCTACACCTTC
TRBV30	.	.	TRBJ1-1	CAWRRYSQSLNTEAFF	TGTGCCTGGAGAAGGTACTCTCAGAGCCTGAACACTGAAGCTTTCTTT
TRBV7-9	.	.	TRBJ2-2	CASSLGRDPRGELFF	TGTGCCAGCAGCTTAGGGAGGGACCCGAGAGGGGAGCTGTTTTTT
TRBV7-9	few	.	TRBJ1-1	CASSLDMNTEAFF	TGTGCCAGCAGCTTAGACATGAACACTGAAGCTTTCTTT
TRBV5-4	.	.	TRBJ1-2	CASSLQGLIGYTF	TGTGCCAGCAGCCTACAGGGTTTAATTGGCTACACCTTC
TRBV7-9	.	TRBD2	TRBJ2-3	CASSSRFLAGGTDTQYF	TGTGCCAGCAGCTCCCGATTCCTAGCGGGAGGGACAGATACGCAGTATTTT
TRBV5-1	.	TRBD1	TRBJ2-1	CASSPTQGLYNEQFF	TGCGCCAGCAGCCCGACACAGGGGCTCTACAATGAGCAGTTCTTC
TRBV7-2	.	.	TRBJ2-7	CASSWADDLSEQYF	TGTGCCAGCAGCTGGGCAGATGACCTCTCCGAGCAGTACTTC
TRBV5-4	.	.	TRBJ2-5	CASSLPLSGQETQYF	TGTGCCAGCAGCTTGCCCCTCTCGGGGCAAGAGACCCAGTACTTC
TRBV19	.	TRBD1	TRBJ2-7	CASKATGGFYEQYF	TGTGCCAGTAAAGCGACAGGGGGCTTTTACGAGCAGTACTTC
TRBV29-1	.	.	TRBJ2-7	CSVEEGSPGYEQYF	TGCAGCGTTGAAGAAGGGAGCCCTGGGTACGAGCAGTACTTC
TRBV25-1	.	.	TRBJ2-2	CASSEPVPNTGELFF	TGTGCCAGCAGTGAGCCAGTCCCGAACACCGGGGAGCTGTTTTTT
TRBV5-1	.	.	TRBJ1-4	CASSLGIPSNEKLFF	TGCGCCAGCAGCTTAGGGATTCCGTCTAATGAAAAACTGTTTTTT
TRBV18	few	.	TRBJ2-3	CASSPTASSTDTQYF	TGTGCCAGCTCACCAACCGCCAGCAGCACAGATACGCAGTATTTT
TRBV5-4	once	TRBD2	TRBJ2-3	CASSSRLAGGRDTQYF	TGTGCCAGCAGCTCAAGACTAGCGGGAGGTAGAGATACGCAGTATTTT
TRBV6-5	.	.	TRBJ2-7	CASSNRHRGYEQYF	TGTGCCAGCAGCAATCGACACCGAGGCTACGAGCAGTACTTC
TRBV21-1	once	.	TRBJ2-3	CASSKGNTQYF	TGTGCCAGCAGCAAAGGGAATACGCAGTATTTT
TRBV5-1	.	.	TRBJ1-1	CASSLEFEAGTEAFF	TGCGCCAGCAGCTTGGAATTCGAGGCGGGTACTGAAGCTTTCTTT
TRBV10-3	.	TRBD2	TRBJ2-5	CATKGLAGGPVETQYF	TGTGCCACTAAGGGACTAGCGGGAGGGCCGGTAGAGACCCAGTACTTC
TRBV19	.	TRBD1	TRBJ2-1	CASHTGTGSSYNEQFF	TGTGCCAGTCATACCGGGACAGGGAGCTCCTACAATGAGCAGTTCTTC
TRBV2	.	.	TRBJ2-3	CASKEDRYTDTQYF	TGTGCCAGCAAGGAGGACAGATACACAGATACGCAGTATTTT
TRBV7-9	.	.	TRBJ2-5	CASSLGSQETQYF	TGTGCCAGCAGCTTAGGGAGCCAAGAGACCCAGTACTTC
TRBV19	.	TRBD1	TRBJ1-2	CASSIGQGVYGYTF	TGTGCCAGTAGTATAGGACAGGGCGTCTATGGCTACACCTTC
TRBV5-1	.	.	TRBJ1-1	CASSLGGDNTEAFF	TGCGCCAGCAGCTTGGGAGGGGATAACACTGAAGCTTTCTTT
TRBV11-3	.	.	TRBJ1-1	CASSFPFKAFF	TGTGCCAGCAGCTTCCCTTTTAAGGCTTTCTTT
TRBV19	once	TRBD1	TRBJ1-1	CASRIQGAGEAFF	TGTGCCAGTAGGATACAGGGGGCCGGTGAAGCTTTCTTT
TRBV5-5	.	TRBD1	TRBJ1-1	CASSLEGQVASEAFF	TGTGCCAGCAGCTTGGAGGGACAGGTAGCTTCTGAAGCTTTCTTT
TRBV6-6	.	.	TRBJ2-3	CAPPSGESTDTQYF	TGTGCCCCCCCTTCGGGGGAGAGCACAGATACGCAGTATTTT
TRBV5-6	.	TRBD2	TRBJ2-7	CASSLAGGSYEQYF	TGTGCCAGCAGCTTGGCGGGAGGGTCCTACGAGCAGTACTTC
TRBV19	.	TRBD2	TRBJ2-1	CASSRSETSGLYNEQFF	TGTGCCAGTAGTCGGTCCGAGACTAGCGGTCTCTACAATGAGCAGTTCTTC
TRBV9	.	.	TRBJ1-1	CASSALGNTEAFF	TGTGCCAGCAGCGCATTGGGAAACACTGAAGCTTTCTTT
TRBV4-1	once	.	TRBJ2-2	CASHGRGTNTGELFF	TGCGCCAGTCACGGAAGGGGAACAAACACCGGGGAGCTGTTTTTT
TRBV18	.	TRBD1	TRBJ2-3	CASSRQGDTQYF	TGTGCCAGCTCACGACAGGGGGATACGCAGTATTTT
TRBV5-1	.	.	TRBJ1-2	CASSLRQGGYGYTF	TGCGCCAGCAGCCTACGGCAGGGTGGCTATGGCTACACCTTC
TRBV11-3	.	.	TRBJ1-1	CASSHLLGGLTEAFF	TGTGCCAGCAGCCACTTGCTAGGAGGGCTCACTGAAGCTTTCTTT
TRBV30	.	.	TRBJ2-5	CAWSEYSLGETQYF	TGTGCCTGGAGTGAATACTCTTTGGGGGAGACCCAGTACTTC
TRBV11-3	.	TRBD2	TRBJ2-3	CASSRTSGGAVPDTQYF	TGTGCCAGCAGCCGGACTAGCGGGGGGGCCGTACCAGATACGCAGTATTTT
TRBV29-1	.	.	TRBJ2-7	CSVARETYEQYF	TGCAGCGTTGCCCGGGAAACCTACGAGCAGTACTTC
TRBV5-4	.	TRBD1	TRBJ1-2	CASSLARTGDNYGYTF	TGTGCCAGCAGCTTGGCCAGGACAGGGGATAACTATGGCTACACCTTC
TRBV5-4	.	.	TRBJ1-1	CASSSRREVNTEAFF	TGTGCCAGCAGCTCCCGCCGGGAGGTGAACACTGAAGCTTTCTTT